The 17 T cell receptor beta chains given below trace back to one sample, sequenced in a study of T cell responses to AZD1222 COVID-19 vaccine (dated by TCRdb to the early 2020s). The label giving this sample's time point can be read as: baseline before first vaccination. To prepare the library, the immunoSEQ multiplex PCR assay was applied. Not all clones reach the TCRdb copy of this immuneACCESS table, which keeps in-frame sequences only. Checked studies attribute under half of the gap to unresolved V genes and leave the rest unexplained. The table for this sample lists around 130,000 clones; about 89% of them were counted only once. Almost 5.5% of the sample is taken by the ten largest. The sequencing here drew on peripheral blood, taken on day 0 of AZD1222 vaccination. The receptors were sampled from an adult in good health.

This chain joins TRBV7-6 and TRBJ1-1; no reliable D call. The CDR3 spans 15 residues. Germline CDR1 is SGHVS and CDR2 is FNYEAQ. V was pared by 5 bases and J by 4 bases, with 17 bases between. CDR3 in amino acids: CASSPGRTLGTEAFF. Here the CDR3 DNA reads TGTGCCAGCAGCCCCGGACGGACCTTGGGCACTGAAGCTTTCTTT.

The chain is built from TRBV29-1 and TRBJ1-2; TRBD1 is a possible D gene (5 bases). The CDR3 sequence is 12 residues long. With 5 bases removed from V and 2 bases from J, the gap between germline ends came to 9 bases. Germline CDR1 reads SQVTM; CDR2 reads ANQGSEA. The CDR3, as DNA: TGCAGCGTTAGCCGGGGCAACTATGGCTACACCTTC. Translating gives CSVSRGNYGYTF.

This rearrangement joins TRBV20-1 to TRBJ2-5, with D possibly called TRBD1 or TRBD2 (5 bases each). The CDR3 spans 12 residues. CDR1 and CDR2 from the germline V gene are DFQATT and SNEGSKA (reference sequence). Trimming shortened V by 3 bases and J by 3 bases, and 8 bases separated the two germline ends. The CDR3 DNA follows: TGCAGTGCTAGTGTGGGGGAAGAGACCCAGTACTTC. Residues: CSASVGEETQYF.

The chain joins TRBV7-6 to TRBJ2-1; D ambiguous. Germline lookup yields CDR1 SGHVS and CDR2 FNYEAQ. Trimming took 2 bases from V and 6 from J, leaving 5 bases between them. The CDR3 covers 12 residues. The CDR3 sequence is CASSLSFNEQFF. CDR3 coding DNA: TGTGCCAGCAGCTTAAGTTTCAATGAGCAGTTCTTC.

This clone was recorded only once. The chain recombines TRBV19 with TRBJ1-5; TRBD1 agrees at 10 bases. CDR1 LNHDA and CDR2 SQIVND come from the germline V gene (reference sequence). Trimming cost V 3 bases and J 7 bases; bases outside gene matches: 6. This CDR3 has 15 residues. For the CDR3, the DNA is TGTGCCAGTAGTATGGTGGGACAGGGGAGACAGCCCCAGCATTTT. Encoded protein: CASSMVGQGRQPQHF. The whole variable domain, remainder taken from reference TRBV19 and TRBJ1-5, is DGGITQSPKYLFRKEGQNVTLSCEQNLNHDAMYWYRQDPGQGLRLIYYSQIVNDFQKGDIAEGYSVSREKKESFPLTVTSAQKNPTAFYLCASSMVGQGRQPQHFGDGTRLSIL.

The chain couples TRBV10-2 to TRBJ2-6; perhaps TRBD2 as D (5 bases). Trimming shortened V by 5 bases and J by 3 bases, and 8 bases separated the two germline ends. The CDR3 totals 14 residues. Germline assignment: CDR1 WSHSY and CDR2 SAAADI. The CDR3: CASSPAGGANVLTF. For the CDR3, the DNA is TGCGCCAGCAGTCCTGCGGGTGGGGCCAACGTCCTGACTTTC.

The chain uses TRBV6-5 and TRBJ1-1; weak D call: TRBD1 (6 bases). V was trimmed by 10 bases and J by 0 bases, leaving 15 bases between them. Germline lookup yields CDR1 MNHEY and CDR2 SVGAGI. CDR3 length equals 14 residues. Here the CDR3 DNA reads TGTGCCACCGGGACATTGGGGATGAACACTGAAGCTTTCTTT. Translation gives CATGTLGMNTEAFF.

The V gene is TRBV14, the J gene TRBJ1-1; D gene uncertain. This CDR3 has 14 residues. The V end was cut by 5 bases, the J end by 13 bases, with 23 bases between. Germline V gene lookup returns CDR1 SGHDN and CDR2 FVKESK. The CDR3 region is CASSGFGHIGGGFF. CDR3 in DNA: TGTGCCAGCAGCGGGTTTGGGCACATCGGCGGTGGTTTCTTT.

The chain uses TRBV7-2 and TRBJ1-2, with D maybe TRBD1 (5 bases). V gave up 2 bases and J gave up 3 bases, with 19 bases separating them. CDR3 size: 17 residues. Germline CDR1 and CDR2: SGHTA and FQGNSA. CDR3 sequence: CASSLPRDPGNDYGYTF. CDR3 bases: TGTGCCAGCAGCTTACCTCGGGACCCTGGGAATGACTATGGCTACACCTTC.

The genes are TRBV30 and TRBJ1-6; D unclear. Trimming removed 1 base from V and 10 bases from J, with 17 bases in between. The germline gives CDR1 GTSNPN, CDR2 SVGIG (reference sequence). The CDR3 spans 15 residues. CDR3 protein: CAWSGPQLIRSPLHF. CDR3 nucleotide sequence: TGTGCCTGGAGTGGTCCACAGTTGATACGCTCACCCCTCCACTTT.

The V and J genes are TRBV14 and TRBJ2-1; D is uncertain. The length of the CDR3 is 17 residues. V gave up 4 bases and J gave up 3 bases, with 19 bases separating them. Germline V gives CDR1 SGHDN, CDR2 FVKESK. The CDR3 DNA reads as TGTGCCAGCAGCCGAAGATTTGGCGGCCTGAGCTACAATGAGCAGTTCTTC. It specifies CASSRRFGGLSYNEQFF.

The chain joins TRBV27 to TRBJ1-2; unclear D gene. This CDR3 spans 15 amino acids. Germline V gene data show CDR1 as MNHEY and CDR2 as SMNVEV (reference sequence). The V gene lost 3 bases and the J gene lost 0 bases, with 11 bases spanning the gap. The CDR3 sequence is CASSLERGANYGYTF. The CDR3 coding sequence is TGTGCCAGCAGTTTGGAACGGGGAGCTAACTATGGCTACACCTTC.

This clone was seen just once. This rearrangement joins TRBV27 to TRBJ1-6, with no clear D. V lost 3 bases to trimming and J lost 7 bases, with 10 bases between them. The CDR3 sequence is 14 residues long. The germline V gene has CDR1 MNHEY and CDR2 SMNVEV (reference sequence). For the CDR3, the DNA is TGTGCCAGCAGTTTGGTGGGGAGGAATTCACCCCTCCACTTT. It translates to CASSLVGRNSPLHF.

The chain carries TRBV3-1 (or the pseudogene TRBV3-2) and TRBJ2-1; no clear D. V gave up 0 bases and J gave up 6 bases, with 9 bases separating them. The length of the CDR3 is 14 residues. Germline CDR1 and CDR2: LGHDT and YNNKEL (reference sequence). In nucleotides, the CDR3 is TGTGCCAGCAGCCAAGATTGGGCCGTCAATGAGCAGTTCTTC. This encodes CASSQDWAVNEQFF.

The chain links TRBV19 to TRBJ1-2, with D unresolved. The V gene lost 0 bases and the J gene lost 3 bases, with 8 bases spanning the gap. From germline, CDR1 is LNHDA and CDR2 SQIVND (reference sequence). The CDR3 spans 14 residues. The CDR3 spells CASSIEGFDYGYTF. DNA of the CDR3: TGTGCCAGTAGTATAGAAGGGTTCGACTATGGCTACACCTTC. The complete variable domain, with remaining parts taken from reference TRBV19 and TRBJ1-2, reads DGGITQSPKYLFRKEGQNVTLSCEQNLNHDAMYWYRQDPGQGLRLIYYSQIVNDFQKGDIAEGYSVSREKKESFPLTVTSAQKNPTAFYLCASSIEGFDYGYTFGSGTRLTVV.

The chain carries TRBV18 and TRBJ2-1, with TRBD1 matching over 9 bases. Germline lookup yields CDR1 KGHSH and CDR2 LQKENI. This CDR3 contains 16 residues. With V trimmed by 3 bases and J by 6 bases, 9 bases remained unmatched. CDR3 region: CASSPPKGQGVNEQFF. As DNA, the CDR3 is TGTGCCAGCTCACCCCCGAAGGGACAGGGAGTCAATGAGCAGTTCTTC.

The CDR3 is CASSPRQDPSEQYF. The CDR3 DNA is TGTGCCAGCAGTCCCCGACAGGACCCCTCGGAGCAGTACTTC. The rearrangement uses TRBV6-5 and TRBJ2-7; D possibly corresponds to TRBD1 (6 bases). V lost 5 bases and J lost 7, with 18 bases in between. CDR1 is MNHEY, CDR2 SVGAGI, per germline. The CDR3 has 14 amino acids.